A selection of T cell receptor beta chains follows, all from one sample in a study of T cell responses to AZD1222 COVID-19 vaccine. Measured with immunoSEQ multiplex PCR; TCRdb has only the in-frame clones, and not every one. The sample carries approximately 75,000 clones, around nine tenths recorded once. The starting material was peripheral blood, obtained 28 days after the second AZD1222 dose. These receptors originate from an adult who received the AZD1222 COVID-19 vaccine. Each CDR3 is given with its conserved first and last residue. Each record gives: V gene, J gene, clone size, D gene, CDR3 protein, CDR3 DNA. D genes are given only for firm matches. Clone size is given for some rows only: seen once, a few or many times, or a class if the clone is expanded.

TRBV7-2	TRBJ2-7	few	TRBD2	CASSLGGGADYEQYF	TGTGCCAGCAGCTTAGGCGGGGGGGCCGACTACGAGCAGTACTTC
TRBV5-1	TRBJ2-7	.	TRBD1	CASSYTPGQGSEQYF	TGCGCCAGCAGCTATACTCCGGGACAGGGAAGCGAGCAGTACTTC
TRBV28	TRBJ2-4	.	TRBD2	CASSSRTSGGGEENIQYF	TGTGCCAGCAGTTCTCGGACTAGCGGGGGGGGCGAGGAAAACATTCAGTACTTC
TRBV6-5	TRBJ2-5	.	.	CASSPEGETQYF	TGTGCCAGCAGCCCCGAGGGGGAGACCCAGTACTTC
TRBV2	TRBJ2-1	.	.	CASSGGRHEQFF	TGTGCCAGCAGTGGAGGGCGCCATGAGCAGTTCTTC
TRBV6-5	TRBJ2-2	.	.	CASSYRENTGELFF	TGTGCCAGCAGTTACAGGGAAAACACCGGGGAGCTGTTTTTT
TRBV28	TRBJ1-5	.	.	CASSPMLGENQPQHF	TGTGCCAGCAGTCCCATGTTAGGGGAGAATCAGCCCCAGCATTTT
TRBV30	TRBJ1-6	.	.	CAWSGGGEPPLHF	TGTGCCTGGAGTGGAGGGGGGGAGCCACCCCTCCACTTT
TRBV5-6	TRBJ1-5	.	.	CASSLGGDQPQHF	TGTGCCAGCAGCTTGGGGGGTGATCAGCCCCAGCATTTT
TRBV11-2	TRBJ1-4	.	TRBD1	CASSRNTGVGLFF	TGTGCCAGCAGCCGAAATACAGGGGTTGGACTGTTTTTT
TRBV5-1	TRBJ1-2	.	.	CASSLAPSNYGYTF	TGCGCCAGCAGCTTGGCTCCCAGTAACTATGGCTACACCTTC
TRBV11-2	TRBJ1-1	.	.	CASSFGGITEAFF	TGTGCCAGCAGCTTTGGGGGGATCACTGAAGCTTTCTTT
TRBV2	TRBJ1-5	.	TRBD1	CASSERQGGNQPQHF	TGTGCCAGCAGTGAAAGACAGGGTGGAAATCAGCCCCAGCATTTT
TRBV2	TRBJ1-2	.	TRBD1	CASSNTGQVYGYTF	TGTGCCAGCAGCAATACCGGACAGGTCTATGGCTACACCTTC
TRBV2	TRBJ1-5	.	.	CASRAVGRGRDNQPQHF	TGTGCCAGCAGGGCGGTGGGGAGGGGCCGAGACAATCAGCCCCAGCATTTT
TRBV12-3/TRBV12-4	TRBJ2-5	.	.	CASSLEETQYF	TGTGCCAGCAGTTTGGAAGAGACCCAGTACTTC
TRBV6-4	TRBJ2-3	.	.	CASSVEGGATDTQYF	TGTGCCAGCAGCGTCGAGGGGGGGGCCACAGATACGCAGTATTTT
TRBV10-2	TRBJ1-6	few	.	CASSDFRTDNSPLHF	TGCGCCAGCAGTGACTTTAGGACAGATAATTCACCCCTCCACTTT
TRBV30	TRBJ2-7	few	.	CAWSRSSSYEQYF	TGTGCCTGGAGCCGGAGCAGCTCCTACGAGCAGTACTTC
TRBV7-8	TRBJ1-2	.	.	CASSLVRNYGYTF	TGTGCCAGCAGCTTAGTTCGGAACTATGGCTACACCTTC
TRBV28	TRBJ2-4	.	.	CASSPGTAKNIQYF	TGTGCCAGCAGTCCTGGGACAGCCAAAAACATTCAGTACTTC
TRBV18	TRBJ1-3	.	.	CASSPPGSGNTIYF	TGTGCCAGCTCACCACCCGGCTCTGGAAACACCATATATTTT
TRBV7-8	TRBJ2-1	.	.	CASSLPLQTYNEQFF	TGTGCCAGCAGCTTGCCCCTTCAAACCTACAATGAGCAGTTCTTC
TRBV30	TRBJ2-7	few	.	CAWSGMRATYEQYF	TGTGCCTGGAGTGGAATGCGGGCCACCTACGAGCAGTACTTC
TRBV30	TRBJ1-1	.	.	CAWSRTLTEAFF	TGTGCCTGGAGCCGGACACTCACTGAAGCTTTCTTT
TRBV3-1/TRBV3-2	TRBJ2-7	.	.	CASSQESQTGTGREIMQYF	TGTGCCAGCAGCCAAGAGTCCCAAACGGGAACAGGGAGGGAAATTATGCAGTACTTC
TRBV7-2	TRBJ2-5	.	.	CASSPEWGRETQYF	TGTGCCAGCAGCCCCGAGTGGGGTAGGGAGACCCAGTACTTC
TRBV2	TRBJ1-2	.	.	CASSDVAERYGYTF	TGTGCCAGCAGTGATGTGGCAGAGCGCTATGGCTACACCTTC
TRBV5-4	TRBJ1-4	.	.	CASSLEGVAGKLFF	TGTGCCAGCAGCTTGGAAGGGGTGGCTGGAAAACTGTTTTTT
TRBV2	TRBJ2-7	.	.	CASSDFAGYEQYF	TGTGCCAGCAGTGATTTCGCAGGGTACGAGCAGTACTTC
TRBV6-6	TRBJ1-2	once	.	CASSYSGEDYGYTF	TGTGCCAGCAGTTACTCAGGGGAGGACTATGGCTACACCTTC
TRBV27	TRBJ1-5	.	.	CASSFRTGEPQHF	TGTGCCAGCAGTTTTCGGACGGGCGAGCCCCAGCATTTT
TRBV19	TRBJ2-6	.	TRBD1	CASSIRGNGANVLTF	TGTGCCAGTAGTATCAGGGGGAACGGGGCCAACGTCCTGACTTTC
TRBV14	TRBJ2-1	few	.	CASSLLFSEQFF	TGTGCCAGCAGCCTCCTATTTAGTGAGCAGTTCTTC
TRBV5-1	TRBJ2-2	once	TRBD2	CASSASGANTGELFF	TGCGCCAGCAGCGCTAGCGGAGCGAACACCGGGGAGCTGTTTTTT
TRBV2	TRBJ2-7	few	.	CASGTFSEQYF	TGTGCCAGCGGGACATTCTCCGAGCAGTACTTC
TRBV28	TRBJ1-2	once	.	CASAQGNYGYTF	TGTGCCAGCGCTCAGGGTAACTATGGCTACACCTTC
TRBV7-9	TRBJ1-2	.	.	CASSPQDRKNGYTF	TGTGCCAGCAGCCCTCAAGACAGGAAAAATGGCTACACCTTC
TRBV10-2	TRBJ2-5	.	TRBD1	CASSKHQTGTETQYF	TGCGCCAGCAGTAAACACCAGACAGGGACGGAGACCCAGTACTTC
TRBV5-8	TRBJ1-1	.	.	CASEDLWNTEAFF	TGTGCCAGCGAAGACCTCTGGAACACTGAAGCTTTCTTT
TRBV10-1	TRBJ1-2	.	.	CASSDGPSMGYTF	TGCGCCAGCAGTGACGGGCCATCTATGGGCTACACCTTC
TRBV7-2	TRBJ2-1	.	.	CASSSVRAGNNEQFF	TGTGCCAGCAGCTCCGTCCGAGCAGGGAACAATGAGCAGTTCTTC
TRBV19	TRBJ1-6	.	.	CASSMSGGPNSPLHF	TGTGCCAGTAGTATGTCTGGGGGTCCAAATTCACCCCTCCACTTT
TRBV28	TRBJ1-1	.	.	CASSLKGPEAFF	TGTGCCAGCAGTTTAAAGGGCCCTGAAGCTTTCTTT
TRBV11-2	TRBJ2-1	.	TRBD2	CASSPRLAGASAYNEQFF	TGTGCCAGCAGCCCGAGACTAGCGGGGGCCTCCGCCTACAATGAGCAGTTCTTC
TRBV6-5	TRBJ2-6	.	.	CASFGANVLTF	TGTGCCAGCTTCGGGGCCAACGTCCTGACTTTC